This T cell receptor beta chain was obtained from a study of cytomegalovirus exposure and HLA in healthy donors. The assay was immunoSEQ multiplex PCR, and TCRdb's table has in-frame clones only and misses some. The table lists more than 120,000 clones, around nine tenths of them singletons. Germline assignment: CDR1 ENHRY and CDR2 SYGVKD. This CDR3 has 12 residues. Trimming left V 3 bases short and J 5 bases short, with 7 bases between. The donors were part of the roughly 130-subject validation cohort, which stood apart from the approximately 640-subject first cohort. The sample comprised PBMCs. J is TRBJ1-2 and V is TRBV10-3; no clear D gene. This clonotype was sampled from a young man in good health and CMV-seropositive. CDR3 sequence reads: CAISEPGYGYTF. The CDR3, as DNA: TGTGCCATCAGTGAACCGGGATATGGCTACACCTTC.